The 13 T cell receptor beta chains in this list originate from one sample, sequenced in a study of OX40 agonist ivuxolimab in advanced cancers. TCRdb's table, derived via immunoSEQ multiplex PCR, lists solely in-frame clones and lacks some. Of approximately 84,000 clones in the sample, 85% to 95% are singletons; the top ten hold around 2.5%. The specimen was CD4+ or CD8+ T cells sorted from blood, collected in a trial of the OX40 agonist ivuxolimab. These receptors originate from an adult with an advanced solid tumor such as melanoma, head and neck, liver or kidney cancer.

This clone was found once. V usage is TRBV5-6 and J usage is TRBJ1-1; D not certain. Germline CDR1 reads SGHDT; CDR2 reads YYEEEE. Trimming removed 4 bases at V and 7 bases at J, with 14 bases between. This CDR3 has 13 amino acids. CDR3 nucleotides: TGTGCCAGCAGCCTCGGGCAGAACTTTGAAGCTTTCTTT. Its protein product is CASSLGQNFEAFF.

The genes are TRBV27 and TRBJ2-7; possibly TRBD1 for D (5 bases). The V gene lost 6 bases and the J gene lost 6 bases, with 24 bases spanning the gap. Germline V gives CDR1 MNHEY, CDR2 SMNVEV (reference sequence). The CDR3 extends over 16 amino acids. The CDR3 protein is CASRSAPGAPSREQYF. CDR3 bases: TGTGCCAGCAGGAGTGCTCCTGGGGCCCCGTCGCGCGAGCAGTACTTC.

The chain couples TRBV30 to TRBJ2-2; D is unclear. From germline, CDR1 is GTSNPN and CDR2 SVGIG (reference sequence). V gave up 4 bases and J gave up 6 bases, with 9 bases separating them. The length of the CDR3 is 12 residues. As DNA, the CDR3 is TGTGCCTGGACTGATTTTTCCGGGGAGCTGTTTTTT. Its protein product is CAWTDFSGELFF.

The V gene is TRBV5-4, the J gene TRBJ2-7; D may correspond to TRBD1 or TRBD2 (5 bases each). Trimming left V 3 bases short and J 7 bases short, with 20 bases between. From germline, CDR1 is SGHNT and CDR2 YYREEE (reference sequence). This CDR3 has 15 residues. The CDR3 nucleotides read TGTGCCAGCAGCTCAGAGATGGACCTCGAGGGGGAGCAGTACTTC. Its translation is CASSSEMDLEGEQYF. The full variable domain, rest sourced from reference TRBV5-4 and TRBJ2-7, is ETGVTQSPTHLIKTRGQQVTLRCSSQSGHNTVSWYQQALGQGPQFIFQYYREEENGRGNFPPRFSGLQFPNYSSELNVNALELDDSALYLCASSSEMDLEGEQYFGPGTRLTVT.

The chain has TRBV19 and TRBJ2-7; 8 nucleotides agree with TRBD1. The V and J ends lost 3 bases and 6 bases, in that order; junction bases with no gene match: 7. The CDR3 extends over 14 amino acids. CDR1 is LNHDA, CDR2 SQIVND, per germline (reference sequence). In nucleotides, the CDR3 is TGTGCCAGTAGTATGAACCCAGGGGGCCCCGAGCAGTACTTC. It translates to CASSMNPGGPEQYF.

V gene TRBV29-1 combines with J gene TRBJ2-1; D may match TRBD1 or TRBD2 (6 bases each). Germline V lookup: CDR1 SQVTM, CDR2 ANQGSEA. Trimming removed 2 bases at V and 1 base at J, with 18 bases between. This CDR3 region has 17 residues. The CDR3 here is CSVEIRVGGRSYNEQFF. The CDR3 bases are TGCAGCGTTGAAATTAGGGTCGGGGGCCGGTCCTACAATGAGCAGTTCTTC.

This chain links TRBV15 with TRBJ2-1; D might be TRBD1 or TRBD2, each matching 7 bases. This CDR3 is 16 amino acids long. The V end lost 1 base, the J end lost 8 bases, and 18 bases lay between the germline ends. The germline V gene encodes CDR1 LNHNV and CDR2 YYDKDF (reference sequence). The CDR3 DNA reads as TGTGCCACCAGCAGAGTCCCCAGGGGGGGTAAGGATGAGCAGTTCTTC. Amino acids: CATSRVPRGGKDEQFF.

The J gene is TRBJ2-2, the V gene TRBV27; 7 nucleotides line up with TRBD2. V lost 4 bases to trimming and J lost 2 bases; unmatched junction nucleotides: 7. This CDR3 is built from 16 residues. The germline gives CDR1 MNHEY, CDR2 SMNVEV (reference sequence). The CDR3, as DNA: TGTGCCAGCAGTTCACGCCCTAGCGGTAACACCGGGGAGCTGTTTTTT. Protein: CASSSRPSGNTGELFF.

This clone appeared a single time. The J gene is TRBJ2-7, the V gene TRBV19, with 9 bases matching TRBD1. The germline V gene encodes CDR1 LNHDA and CDR2 SQIVND (reference sequence). This CDR3 comprises 14 residues. V was clipped by 3 bases and J by 5 bases; unmatched bases: 5. CDR3 DNA: TGTGCCAGTAGTATGACAGGGGGTGTTGACGAGCAGTACTTC. Protein product: CASSMTGGVDEQYF.

The CDR3 bases are TGTGCCAGTAGTGGGGGACAATATAGCAATCAGCCCCAGCATTTT. Its translation is CASSGGQYSNQPQHF. This chain links TRBV19 with TRBJ1-5; a weak D match, TRBD1 (6 bases). Germline CDR1 and CDR2: LNHDA and SQIVND (reference sequence). The germline V and J ends were trimmed by 5 bases and 0 bases, with 11 bases remaining between them. This CDR3 contains 15 residues.

V gene TRBV7-9 combines with J gene TRBJ2-7; 7 bases are a match to TRBD1. Germline CDR1 is SEHNR and CDR2 is FQNEAQ (reference sequence). Trimming at V came to 6 bases and at J to 5 bases, leaving 13 bases not matched to a gene. The CDR3 has 15 residues. CDR3 sequence reads: CASSLNLQGWDEQYF. The CDR3 DNA is TGTGCCAGCAGTCTTAACCTACAGGGGTGGGACGAGCAGTACTTC. Together with reference TRBV7-9 and TRBJ2-7, the CDR3 gives the full variable domain: DTGVSQNPRHKITKRGQNVTFRCDPISEHNRLYWYRQTLGQGPEFLTYFQNEAQLEKSRLLSDRFSAERPKGSFSTLEIQRTEQGDSAMYLCASSLNLQGWDEQYFGPGTRLTVT.

The V gene is TRBV27, the J gene TRBJ2-1; 9 bases map to TRBD2. Germline V gene data show CDR1 as MNHEY and CDR2 as SMNVEV (reference sequence). After removal of 1 base from V and 2 bases from J, the junction contained 3 bases not matched to a gene. The CDR3 length is 16 residues. CDR3 in amino acids: CASSLFPSGAYNEQFF. The CDR3 nucleotides read TGTGCCAGCAGTTTATTTCCTAGCGGGGCCTACAATGAGCAGTTCTTC.

This sequence joins TRBV5-6 and TRBJ2-7, with D maybe TRBD1 (6 bases). Germline V gene sequence: CDR1 SGHDT, CDR2 YYEEEE. This CDR3 has 15 residues. Trimming took off 3 bases at V and 0 bases at J, with 13 bases between the two ends. The CDR3, as DNA: TGTGCCAGCAGCTACGGACAGCCCTTCTCCTACGAGCAGTACTTC. Its translation is CASSYGQPFSYEQYF.